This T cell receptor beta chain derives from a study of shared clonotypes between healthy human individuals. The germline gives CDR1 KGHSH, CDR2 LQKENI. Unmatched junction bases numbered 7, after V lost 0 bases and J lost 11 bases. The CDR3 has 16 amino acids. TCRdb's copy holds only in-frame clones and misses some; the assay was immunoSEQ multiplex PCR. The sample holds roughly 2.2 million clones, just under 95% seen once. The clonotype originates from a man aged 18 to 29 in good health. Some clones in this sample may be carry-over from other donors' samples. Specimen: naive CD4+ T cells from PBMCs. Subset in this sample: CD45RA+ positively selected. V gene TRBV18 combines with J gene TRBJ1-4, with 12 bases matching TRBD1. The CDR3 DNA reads TGTGCCAGCTCACCACCTTTTGGGACAGGGGGCCAGAAACTGTTTTTT. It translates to CASSPPFGTGGQKLFF.